Sequencing of this T cell receptor (beta chain) was carried out in a study of Ad26.COV2.S vaccination and SARS-CoV-2 variants. The CDR3 has 15 amino acids. Germline CDR1 is LNHDA and CDR2 is SQIVND (reference sequence). Unmatched junction bases numbered 5, after V lost 5 bases and J lost 1 base. This table comes from immunoSEQ multiplex PCR, and its TCRdb copy is limited to in-frame clones, with some not included. The table has roughly 330,000 clones, under 90% seen once; the top ten hold roughly 6%. Treatment meaning: about 20 received Ad26.COV2.S at low or high dose, single or two shots; a few received placebo; per-sample allocation not given. The samples were gathered on day 63 after the first injection of vaccine or placebo. This Boston cohort included adults aged 18-55 years.

The genes are TRBV19 and TRBJ2-5; 9 nucleotides agree with TRBD1. This TCR came from a person aged 18 to 65 who received the Ad26.COV2.S COVID-19 vaccine or a placebo. Sequenced material: peripheral blood, taken in a trial of Ad26.COV2.S vaccine versus placebo. This CDR3 is CASSVRQGGQETQYF. The DNA for the CDR3 is TGTGCCAGTAGTGTCCGACAGGGGGGCCAAGAGACCCAGTACTTC.